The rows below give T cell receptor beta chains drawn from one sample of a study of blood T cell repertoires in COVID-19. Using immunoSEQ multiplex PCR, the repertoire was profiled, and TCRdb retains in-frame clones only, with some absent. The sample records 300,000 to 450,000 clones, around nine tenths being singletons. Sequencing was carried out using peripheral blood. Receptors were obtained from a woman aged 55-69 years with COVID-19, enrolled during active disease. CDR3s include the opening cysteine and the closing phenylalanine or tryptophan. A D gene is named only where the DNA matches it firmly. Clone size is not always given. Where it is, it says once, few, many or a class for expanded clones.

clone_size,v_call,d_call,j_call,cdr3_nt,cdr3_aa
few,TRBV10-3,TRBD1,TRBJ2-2,TGTGCCATCAGTGAGTCAGTCAGGGGGCGTACCGGGGAGCTGTTTTTT,CAISESVRGRTGELFF
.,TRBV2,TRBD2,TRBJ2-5,TGTGCCAGCAGTGAACGGACTAGCGGGGGGACCCAGTACTTC,CASSERTSGGTQYF
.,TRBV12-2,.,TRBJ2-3,TGTGCAAGTCGCTTAGCCCCGCGGGCGGGGGGGTCGGATACGCAGTATTTT,CASRLAPRAGGSDTQYF
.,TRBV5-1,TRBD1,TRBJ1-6,TGCGCCACCCGGACAGGTGCGGATTCACCCCTCCACTTT,CATRTGADSPLHF
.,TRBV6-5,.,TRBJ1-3,TGTGCCAGCAGTTACTCCGCGACAGCACTGGGAAACACCATATATTTT,CASSYSATALGNTIYF
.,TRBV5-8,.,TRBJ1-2,TGTGCCAGCAGCTTGGACGCAGGGACTGCCTATGGCTACACCTTC,CASSLDAGTAYGYTF
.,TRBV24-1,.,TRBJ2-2,TGTGCCACCAGTGATCACAGGGGGGGCTACACCGGGGAGCTGTTTTTT,CATSDHRGGYTGELFF
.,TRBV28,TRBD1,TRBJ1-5,TGTGCCAGCCAGTTTGGGACAGACTATAGCAATCAGCCCCAGCATTTT,CASQFGTDYSNQPQHF
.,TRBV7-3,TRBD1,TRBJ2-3,TGTGCCAGCAGCCCCAGAGGGACAGGGGGGATGCTCGATACGCAGTATTTT,CASSPRGTGGMLDTQYF
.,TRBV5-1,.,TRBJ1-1,TGCGCCAGCAGCTTGTCCCCAAACACTGAAGCTTTCTTT,CASSLSPNTEAFF
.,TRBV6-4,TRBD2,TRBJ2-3,TGTGCCAGCAGTGCTACGGGACTAACAAACACAGATACGCAGTATTTT,CASSATGLTNTDTQYF
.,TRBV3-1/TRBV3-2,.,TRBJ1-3,TGTGCCAGCAGTCAAACAGGGTTAGCTGGAAACACCATATATTTT,CASSQTGLAGNTIYF
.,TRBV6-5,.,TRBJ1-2,TGTGCCAGCAGTTACTCGACAAATGCTAACTATGGCTACACCTTC,CASSYSTNANYGYTF
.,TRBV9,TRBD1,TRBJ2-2,TGTGCCAGCAGCGTATGGAGGGGACAGGGATATACCGGGGAGCTGTTTTTT,CASSVWRGQGYTGELFF
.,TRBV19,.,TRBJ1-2,TGTGCCAGTAGGGAGTCAGAGTTCGCAAGTGGCTACACCTTC,CASRESEFASGYTF
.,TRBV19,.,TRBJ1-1,TGTGCCAGTACTTGGACAATGAACACTGAAGCTTTCTTT,CASTWTMNTEAFF
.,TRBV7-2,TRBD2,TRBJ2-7,TGTGCCAGCAGCTTAGCTAGCGGGGGGGTCTACGAGCAGTACTTC,CASSLASGGVYEQYF
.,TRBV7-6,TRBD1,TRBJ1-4,TGTGCCAGCAGCCCAAGACAGGGAAGGGTCGGTGCAACTAATGAAAAACTGTTTTTT,CASSPRQGRVGATNEKLFF
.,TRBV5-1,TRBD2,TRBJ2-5,TGCGCCAGCAGCTTGGGGCGGGGGGCAGTCCGAGAGACCCAGTACTTC,CASSLGRGAVRETQYF
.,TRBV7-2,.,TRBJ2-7,TGTGCCAGCAGCTTTTCGGACACCTCCTACGAGCAGTACTTC,CASSFSDTSYEQYF
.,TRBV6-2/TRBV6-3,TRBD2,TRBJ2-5,TGTGCCAGCAGTAGTAGCGGGGGGGCCAAAGAGACCCAGTACTTC,CASSSSGGAKETQYF
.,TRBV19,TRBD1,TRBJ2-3,TGTGCCAGTAGTATCCCCCCCGGACGGGCAGGGGGAGATACGCAGTATTTT,CASSIPPGRAGGDTQYF
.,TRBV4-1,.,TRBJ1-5,TGCGCCAGCAGCCAAGACGATGGGGAAGGGGCGGTAGGCAATCAGCCCCAGCATTTT,CASSQDDGEGAVGNQPQHF
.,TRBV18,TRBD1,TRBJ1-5,TGTGCCAGCTCACCACCCAACAGGGGGGGGCAGCGTCAGCCCCAGCATTTT,CASSPPNRGGQRQPQHF
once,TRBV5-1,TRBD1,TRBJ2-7,TGCGCCAGCAGCTTGGTGGCCGGGACAGGGGGCTTCGAGCAGTACTTC,CASSLVAGTGGFEQYF
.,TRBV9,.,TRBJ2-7,TGTGCCAGCTCTAGGGGTTTCACCTACGAGCAGTACTTC,CASSRGFTYEQYF
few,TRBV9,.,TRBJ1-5,TGTGCCAGCAGCGACGGCGAGGATCAGCCCCAGCATTTT,CASSDGEDQPQHF
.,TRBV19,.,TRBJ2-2,TGTGCCAGTAGTATCCCCACAGACGGGGAGCTGTTTTTT,CASSIPTDGELFF
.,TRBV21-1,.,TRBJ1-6,TGTGCCAGCAGCAAGACGGCAGGGAGGTGGTCACCCCTCCACTTT,CASSKTAGRWSPLHF
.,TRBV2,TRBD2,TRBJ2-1,TGTGCCAGCATACTAGCGGGGGCAAATGAGCAGTTCTTC,CASILAGANEQFF
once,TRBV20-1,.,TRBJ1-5,TGCAGTGCTAGTGGGGGCTGGGGCAATCAGCCCCAGCATTTT,CSASGGWGNQPQHF
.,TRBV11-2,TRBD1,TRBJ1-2,TGTGCCAGCAGCCAAGGACAGGGAGGGAGAGGCTACACCTTC,CASSQGQGGRGYTF
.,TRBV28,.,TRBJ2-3,TGTGCCAGCAGCTACCCTCCCCCAGGCGATGGTTTCGATACGCAGTATTTT,CASSYPPPGDGFDTQYF
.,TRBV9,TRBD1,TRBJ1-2,TGTGCCAGCAGCGGACAGGGGAAGGGCTACACCTTC,CASSGQGKGYTF
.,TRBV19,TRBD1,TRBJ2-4,TGTGCCAGTAGGAGGACAGGGGTGGGAAACATTCAGTACTTC,CASRRTGVGNIQYF
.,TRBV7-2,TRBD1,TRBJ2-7,TGTGCCAGCAGTTTCCCGGGACAGCCACTCTACGAGCAGTACTTC,CASSFPGQPLYEQYF
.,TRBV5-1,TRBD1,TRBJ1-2,TGCGCCAGCAGCTGGGGACAGGGGGCCGGTGGCTACACCTTC,CASSWGQGAGGYTF
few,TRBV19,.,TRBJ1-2,TGTGCCAGTAGTACCTACCTGGGCCTCGGAGGGGACACCTTC,CASSTYLGLGGDTF
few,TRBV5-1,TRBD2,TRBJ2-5,TGCGCCAGCAGCTCCTTAGCGGGGGGGCAAGAGACCCAGTACTTC,CASSSLAGGQETQYF
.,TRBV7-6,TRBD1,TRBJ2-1,TGTGCCAGCAGGGAGCGACAGGGGAGCTCCTACAATGAGCAGTTCTTC,CASRERQGSSYNEQFF
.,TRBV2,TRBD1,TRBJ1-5,TGTGCCAGCAGTACGGACAGGGGAGGCAATCAGCCCCAGCATTTT,CASSTDRGGNQPQHF
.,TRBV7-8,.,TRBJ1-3,TGTGCCAGCAGCCTTAGCCAGGGGTACTCTGGAAACACCATATATTTT,CASSLSQGYSGNTIYF
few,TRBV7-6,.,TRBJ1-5,TGTGCCAGCAGCCTCGTACAGGGAATCAATCAGCCCCAGCATTTT,CASSLVQGINQPQHF
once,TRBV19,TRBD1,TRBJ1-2,TGTGCCAGCACGGACAGGACGGACTATGGCTACACCTTC,CASTDRTDYGYTF
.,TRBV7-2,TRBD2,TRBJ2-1,TGTGCCAGCAGCCCGCGGGGGGGGCCCCCCTACAATGAGCAGTTCTTC,CASSPRGGPPYNEQFF
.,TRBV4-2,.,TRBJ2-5,TGTGCCAGCAGCCAAGTAATTCAAGAGACCCAGTACTTC,CASSQVIQETQYF
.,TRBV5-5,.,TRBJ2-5,TGTGCCAGCAGCTTGGCGGGAATGTACCAAGAGACCCAGTACTTC,CASSLAGMYQETQYF
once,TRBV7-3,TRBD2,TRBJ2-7,TGTGCCAGCAGCTTAGGGACTAGCGGCGGGGAGCAGTACTTC,CASSLGTSGGEQYF